Sequencing of this TCR beta chain was carried out in a study of CXCR3-negative and CXCR3-positive naive CD8 T cells (dated by TCRdb to about 2019). About the full investigation: In total, 120 million to 150 million TRB reads were obtained, which works out to roughly 1.5 +/- 0.3 million reads per library. Naive subsets from about five donors and memory cells from 3 donors were included in the TRBV-TRBJ cluster analysis. The diversity and physicochemical repertoire analyses included 11 donors pooled from two independent experiments. Points the paper makes about the study in general: CXCR3 expression partially decreased after cryopreservation, so most assays used freshly isolated PBMCs. Surface CD5, linked to self-reactivity in mice, was comparable between naive subsets; TCR interaction strength was therefore also inferred from TRB CDR3 physicochemical properties. Within the same donor, TRBV-TRBJ usage looked similar between naive CXCR3-negative and CXCR3-positive cells, but memory cells had distinct patterns. Both naive subsets had comparably high repertoire diversity, while memory CD8+ T cells had much lower repertoire diversity. TRB CDR3s from CXCR3-positive naive cells showed higher hydrophobicity (lower Kidera factor 4), lower energy, and higher strength and volume indices than CXCR3-negative naive cells.

The CDR3 sequence holds 13 residues, the cysteine and phenylalanine included. No DNA is given. The CDR1 and CDR2 encoded by the germline V gene are SQVTM and ANQGSEA. Notes on this clonotype: This receptor's antigen is unknown.

For each CD8+ T cell subset, flow sorting was done in triplicate, and 300,000 to 350,000 cells per subset went directly into RLT lysis buffer. To keep memory contaminants out, a stringent definition of naive CD8+ T cells was applied: CD45RO-CCR7+CD27+CD95-. Standard density gradient centrifugation was used to isolate peripheral blood mononuclear cells from buffy coats. A FACSAria III was used to flow-sort naive CXCR3-negative and CXCR3-positive CD8+ T cells. Total RNA was extracted from sorted cells with an RNeasy Mini Kit. The instrument was a NextSeq 550. The Human TCR Profiling Kit (MiLaboratory) was used to prepare UMI-labeled 5' RACE TRB cDNA libraries. cDNA synthesis used the entire amount of extracted RNA, and PCR amplification then used the entire amount of cDNA produced. Libraries were prepared in parallel with an identical number of PCR cycles. The authors processed their data as follows. With a requirement of at least two reads per UMI, MIGEC and MiXCR extracted about 50,000 +/- 10,000 unique UMI-labeled TRB cDNA molecules per library. On average, each library contained about 40,000 +/- 10,000 functional in-frame TRB CDR3 nucleotide clonotypes without stop codons. After each sample was downsampled to 5000 UMI-labeled TRB molecules, VDJtools was used to calculate diversity metrics such as normalized Shannon-Wiener and Chao1. Clonotype-size-weighted physicochemical properties of the central five CDR3 residues (interaction energy, strength, volume and Kidera factor 4) were computed in VDJtools. With the reads reprocessed by TCRdb, a single entry stands for each CDR3 protein sequence and no DNA is reported. Clone size and V and J calls follow TCRdb, not the original study. This sample's table has entries for over 150,000 distinct CDR3 sequences. Nearly 0.5% of the sample comes from the top ten.

Sequencing was performed on naive CXCR3+ CD8+ T cells from blood. The cell subset or site label of this sample denotes: CD45RO-CCR7+CD27+CD95- naive CD8+ T cells expressing CXCR3 (TNR3+). The chain uses TRBV29-1 and TRBJ1-1; TCRdb designates TRBD1, a call that cannot be tested without DNA. The origin of this receptor is a human donor in good health. Some clones in this sample may be carry-over from other donors' samples. The CDR3 here reads CSAPGQGGSEAFF.